The sequence of this T cell receptor (beta chain) was determined in a study of vaccination effects on CD4 cells after COVID-19. To note about this clone: Its antigen is not known.

Produced via immunoSEQ multiplex PCR; TCRdb's table is partial and in-frame only. This table has fewer than 65,000 clones, roughly 81% appearing once. The CDR3 extends over 13 amino acids. Germline V gene data show CDR1 as MNHEY and CDR2 as SVGAGI. Trimming cost V 5 bases and J 7 bases, with 14 bases left between them. Viral peptide pools were used in the ViraFEST assay to expand antigen-specific CD4+ T cells, and sequencing came afterward. Culture proceeded for roughly ten days, and CD4+ T cells were then isolated. Every well got over 1.5 million PBMC, which were grown with 10 IU/ml IL-2 and roughly 10 ug/ml peptides. Half-medium exchanges with IL-2 medium took place on days 3 and 7. General study points: Few convalescent patients were included, and no early post-infection timepoints were sampled.

This sequence joins TRBV6-5 and TRBJ1-2; TRBD1 is a possible D gene (5 bases). The source is a human donor who received a COVID-19 vaccine. The material was CD4+ T cells from PBMCs cultured with HCoV-229E spike peptides, obtained before COVID-19 vaccination. The CDR3 coding sequence is TGTGCCAGCAGTAGGGACGGTTCGGGTGGCTACACCTTC. Its protein is CASSRDGSGGYTF.